Detailed here is one T cell receptor (beta chain). Its matching antigen is unknown. Per sample, roughly 94,000 TCR templates underwent assay. Sequencing was performed with immunoSEQ multiplex PCR; in TCRdb, only in-frame clones are kept and a portion is missing. This table has about 69,000 clones, approximately 88% appearing once. There are 16 residues in the CDR3. Germline V CDR1 and CDR2: LGHNA, YNFKEQ. The ends were cut back, 1 base at V and 1 base at J, with 11 bases in the middle. This sample stems from a study of siplizumab effects on memory and regulatory T cells. Study results and caveats: Solely a minor proportion of alloreactive clones could be assigned to unstimulated subsets. Researchers did not confirm the suppressive function of proliferating Tregs from siplizumab cultures. An assignable phenotype, naive or memory, was missing from roughly 86-96% of proliferating CD4+ or CD8+ clones.

This receptor was identified in a human donor in good health. The sequencing sample was made of Tregs sorted from blood. V usage is TRBV4-2 and J usage is TRBJ2-1; tentative D call: TRBD2 (5 bases). The CDR3 here is CASSQGPADSYNEQFF. The CDR3 DNA follows: TGTGCCAGCAGCCAAGGACCAGCGGATTCCTACAATGAGCAGTTCTTC.